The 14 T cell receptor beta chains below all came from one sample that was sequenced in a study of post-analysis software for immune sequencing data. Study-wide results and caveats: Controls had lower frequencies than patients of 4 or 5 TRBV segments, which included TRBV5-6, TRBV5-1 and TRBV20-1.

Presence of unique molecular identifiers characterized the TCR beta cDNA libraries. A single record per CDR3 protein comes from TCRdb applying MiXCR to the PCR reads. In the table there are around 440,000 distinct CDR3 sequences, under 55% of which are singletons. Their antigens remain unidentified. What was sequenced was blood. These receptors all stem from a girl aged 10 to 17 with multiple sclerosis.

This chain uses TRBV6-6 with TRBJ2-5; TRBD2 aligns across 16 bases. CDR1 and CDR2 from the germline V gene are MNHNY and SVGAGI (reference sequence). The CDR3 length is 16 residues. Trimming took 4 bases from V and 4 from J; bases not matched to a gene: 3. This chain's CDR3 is CASSSGLAGGPETQYF. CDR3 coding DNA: TGTGCCAGCAGTTCGGGACTAGCGGGAGGGCCAGAGACCCAGTACTTC.

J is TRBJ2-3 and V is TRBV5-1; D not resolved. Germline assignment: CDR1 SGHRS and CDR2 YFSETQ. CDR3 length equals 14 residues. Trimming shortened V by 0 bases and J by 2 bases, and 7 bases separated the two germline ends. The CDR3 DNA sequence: TGCGCCAGCAGCTTGGGCGAGATCACAGATACGCAGTATTTT. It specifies CASSLGEITDTQYF.

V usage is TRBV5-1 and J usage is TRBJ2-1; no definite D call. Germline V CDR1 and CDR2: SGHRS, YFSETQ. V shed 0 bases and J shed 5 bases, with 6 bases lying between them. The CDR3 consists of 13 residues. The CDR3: CASSLDDDNEQFF. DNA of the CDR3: TGCGCCAGCAGCTTGGATGACGACAATGAGCAGTTCTTC.

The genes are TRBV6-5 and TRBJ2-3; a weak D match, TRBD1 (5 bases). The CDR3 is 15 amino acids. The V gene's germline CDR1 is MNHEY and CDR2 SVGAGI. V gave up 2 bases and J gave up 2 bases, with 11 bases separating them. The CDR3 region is CASSYGARVTDTQYF. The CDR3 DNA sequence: TGTGCCAGCAGTTACGGGGCCAGGGTCACAGATACGCAGTATTTT.

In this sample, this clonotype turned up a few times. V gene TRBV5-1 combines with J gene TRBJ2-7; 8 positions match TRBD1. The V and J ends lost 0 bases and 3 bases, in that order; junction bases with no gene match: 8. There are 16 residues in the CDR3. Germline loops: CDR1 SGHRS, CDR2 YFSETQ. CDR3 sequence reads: CASSLGLGQGLYEQYF. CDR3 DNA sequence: TGCGCCAGCAGCTTGGGCCTCGGACAGGGTCTCTACGAGCAGTACTTC. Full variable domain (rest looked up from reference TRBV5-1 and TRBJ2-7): KAGVTQTPRYLIKTRGQQVTLSCSPISGHRSVSWYQQTPGQGLQFLFEYFSETQRNKGNFPGRFSGRQFSNSRSEMNVSTLELGDSALYLCASSLGLGQGLYEQYFGPGTRLTVT.

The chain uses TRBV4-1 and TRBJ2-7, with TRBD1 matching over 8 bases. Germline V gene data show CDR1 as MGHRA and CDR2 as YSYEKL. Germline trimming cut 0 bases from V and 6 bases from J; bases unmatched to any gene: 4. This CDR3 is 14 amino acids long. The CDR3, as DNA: TGCGCCAGCAGCCAAGAACAGGGGGGATTCGAGCAGTACTTC. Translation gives CASSQEQGGFEQYF.

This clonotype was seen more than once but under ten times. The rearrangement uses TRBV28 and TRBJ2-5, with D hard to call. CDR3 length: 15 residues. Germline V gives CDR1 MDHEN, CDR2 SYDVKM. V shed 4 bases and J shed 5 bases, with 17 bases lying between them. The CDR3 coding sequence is TGTGCCAGCAGTTCAACACCTTTGGCCAGGGAGACCCAGTACTTC. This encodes CASSSTPLARETQYF.

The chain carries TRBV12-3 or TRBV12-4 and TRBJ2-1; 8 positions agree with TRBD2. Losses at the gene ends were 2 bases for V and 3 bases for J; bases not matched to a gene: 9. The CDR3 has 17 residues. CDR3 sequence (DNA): TGTGCCAGCAGTTTATGGGCTAGCGGGCCTAACTACAATGAGCAGTTCTTC. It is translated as CASSLWASGPNYNEQFF.

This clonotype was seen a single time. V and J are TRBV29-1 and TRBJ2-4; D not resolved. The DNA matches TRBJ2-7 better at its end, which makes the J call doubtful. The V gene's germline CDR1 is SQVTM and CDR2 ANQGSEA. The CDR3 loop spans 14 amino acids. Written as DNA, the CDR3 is TGCAGCGTGAGAACCCGAGACCTAAACTACGAGCAGTACTTC. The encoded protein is CSVRTRDLNYEQYF.

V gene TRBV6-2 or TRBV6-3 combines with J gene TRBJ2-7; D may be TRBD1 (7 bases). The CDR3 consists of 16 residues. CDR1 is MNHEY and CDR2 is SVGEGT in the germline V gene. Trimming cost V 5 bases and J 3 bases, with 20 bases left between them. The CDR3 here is CASSNPRGDSNYEQYF. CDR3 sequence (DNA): TGTGCCAGCAGTAACCCTAGGGGGGACAGCAACTACGAGCAGTACTTC.

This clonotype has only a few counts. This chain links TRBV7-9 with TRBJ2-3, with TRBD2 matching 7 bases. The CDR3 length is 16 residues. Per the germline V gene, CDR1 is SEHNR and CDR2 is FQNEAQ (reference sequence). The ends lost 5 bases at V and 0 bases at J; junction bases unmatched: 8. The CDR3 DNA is TGTGCCAGCAGCCAGAAGCGGGGACCTAGCACAGATACGCAGTATTTT. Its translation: CASSQKRGPSTDTQYF.

This chain's CDR3 is CSASRWQIQETQYF. The DNA of the CDR3 is TGCAGTGCTAGTCGTTGGCAGATCCAAGAGACCCAGTACTTC. The chain is built from TRBV20-1 and TRBJ2-5; D is uncertain. The CDR3 runs 14 residues. Deletions cut 3 bases from V and 1 base from J, with 12 bases between. From germline, CDR1 is DFQATT and CDR2 SNEGSKA (reference sequence).

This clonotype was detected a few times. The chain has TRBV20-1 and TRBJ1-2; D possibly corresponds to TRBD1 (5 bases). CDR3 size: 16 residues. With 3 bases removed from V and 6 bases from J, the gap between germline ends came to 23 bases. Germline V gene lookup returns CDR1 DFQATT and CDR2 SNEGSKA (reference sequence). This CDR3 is CSASIGGGVAGHGYTF. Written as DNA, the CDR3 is TGCAGTGCTAGTATCGGGGGTGGAGTGGCAGGACATGGCTACACCTTC.

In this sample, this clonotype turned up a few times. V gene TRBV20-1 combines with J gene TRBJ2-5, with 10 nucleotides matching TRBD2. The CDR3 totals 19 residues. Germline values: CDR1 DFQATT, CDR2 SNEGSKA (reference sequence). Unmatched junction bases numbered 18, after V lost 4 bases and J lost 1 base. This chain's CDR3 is CSATNLRLAGNPVQETQYF. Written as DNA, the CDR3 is TGCAGTGCTACAAACCTCCGACTAGCGGGTAACCCGGTCCAAGAGACCCAGTACTTC.